This entry lists 14 T cell receptor beta chains sequenced from one sample in a study of cytomegalovirus exposure and HLA in healthy donors. Researchers ran the PCR with 60 Vbeta and 13 Jbeta primers. This table comes from immunoSEQ multiplex PCR, and its TCRdb copy is limited to in-frame clones, with some not included. The sample lists nearly 80,000 clones; around 79% were seen once. The sample was PBMCs. The receptors originated from a woman between 40 and 55 years old in good health and CMV-seropositive.

Notes on this clone: The junction departs from the called germline gene at one end, perhaps through a read error. The chain carries TRBV5-6 and TRBJ2-3, with 9 bases that match TRBD1. From germline, CDR1 is SGHDT and CDR2 YYEEEE. The CDR3 has 16 amino acids. CDR3 protein: CSSSLQQGASTDTQYF. The DNA of the CDR3 is TGTTCCAGCAGCTTACAACAGGGGGCTAGCACAGATACGCAGTATTTT.

The chain links TRBV18 to TRBJ2-7, with D possibly TRBD2 on 5 matching bases. In germline, CDR1 is KGHSH, CDR2 LQKENI. This CDR3 has 13 amino acids. The V and J ends lost 10 bases and 3 bases respectively, with 16 bases between them. The CDR3 sequence: CATTAGSGYEQYF. The CDR3, as DNA: TGTGCCACCACCGCGGGCAGTGGCTACGAGCAGTACTTC.

Regarding this clone: Other DNA sequences of this sample code for an identical CDR3. The V and J genes are TRBV6-1 and TRBJ1-6; 11 nucleotides agree with TRBD1. The CDR3 length is 16 residues. Germline loops: CDR1 MNHNS, CDR2 SASEGT. Germline trimming cut 2 bases from V and 8 bases from J; bases unmatched to any gene: 5. In nucleotides, the CDR3 is TGTGCCAGCAGTGAACGAAGGACAGGGGGCTATTCACCCCTCCACTTT. It yields the protein CASSERRTGGYSPLHF.

This chain uses TRBV2 with TRBJ1-2, with D perhaps TRBD1 (5 bases). V dropped 7 bases and J dropped 0 bases, with 9 bases sitting between them. Germline lookup yields CDR1 SNHLY and CDR2 FYNNEI. The CDR3 is made up of 13 amino acids. CDR3 DNA: TGTGCCAGCACGGGACTAGCTAACTATGGCTACACCTTC. It is translated as CASTGLANYGYTF.

The J gene is TRBJ1-5, the V gene TRBV27; 8 nucleotides line up with TRBD1. The trim removed 3 bases at V and 7 bases at J, leaving 20 bases unmatched. The CDR3 totals 19 residues. In germline, CDR1 is MNHEY, CDR2 SMNVEV (reference sequence). The chain's CDR3 is CASSLEGSTGTGFRQPQHF. CDR3 nucleotides: TGTGCCAGCAGTTTGGAGGGCTCGACGGGGACAGGATTTAGGCAGCCCCAGCATTTT.

V is TRBV5-1 and J is TRBJ1-5; 10 nucleotides agree with TRBD1. Germline V CDR1 and CDR2: SGHRS, YFSETQ. J gave up 6 bases and V 2 bases, and 2 bases lay outside the gene matches. This CDR3 is 14 amino acids long. The CDR3 DNA is TGCGCCAGCAGCTTCGGACAGGGGGGTCAGCCCCAGCATTTT. Translated: CASSFGQGGQPQHF.

This chain uses TRBV11-1 with TRBJ2-1; D ambiguous. With 3 bases removed from V and 12 bases from J, the gap between germline ends came to 21 bases. The CDR3 is 15 amino acids. Per germline, CDR1 SGHAT and CDR2 FQDESV (reference sequence). CDR3 amino acids: CASSLEYGPQWRQFF. CDR3 sequence (DNA): TGTGCCAGCAGCTTGGAATATGGCCCACAGTGGCGGCAGTTCTTC.

The chain joins TRBV2 to TRBJ1-2, with D perhaps TRBD1 (6 bases). The CDR3 runs to 16 residues. Germline values: CDR1 SNHLY, CDR2 FYNNEI. V lost 6 bases and J 4 bases, leaving 21 bases between the germline ends. CDR3 protein: CASRAARLGQSYGYTF. CDR3 sequence (DNA): TGTGCCAGCAGGGCGGCCCGATTAGGACAGAGCTATGGCTACACCTTC.

J is TRBJ2-5 and V is TRBV4-1; 7 bases agree with TRBD1. This CDR3 region has 13 residues. Per germline, CDR1 MGHRA and CDR2 YSYEKL. V was pared by 5 bases and J by 5 bases, with 5 bases of the junction left unmatched. CDR3 in DNA: TGCGCCAGCAGCACCTGGGACAGTGAGACCCAGTACTTC. It encodes CASSTWDSETQYF.

The chain is built from TRBV6-1 and TRBJ1-1; perhaps TRBD1 as D (5 bases). CDR1 MNHNS and CDR2 SASEGT come from the germline V gene. The V end was cut by 6 bases, the J end by 1 base, with 9 bases between. The CDR3 has 13 amino acids. The CDR3 is CASRRQRNTEAFF. Here the CDR3 DNA reads TGTGCCAGCAGAAGACAGAGGAACACTGAAGCTTTCTTT.

The count of this clone is one. The V call is TRBV10-3, the J call TRBJ2-1, with 9 bases matching TRBD2. Per germline, CDR1 ENHRY and CDR2 SYGVKD. With 0 bases clipped from V and 5 bases from J, the junction kept 8 bases outside the gene matches. This CDR3 contains 17 residues. CDR3 sequence: CAISESQASGDHNEQFF. CDR3 sequence (DNA): TGTGCCATCAGTGAGTCTCAGGCTAGCGGGGACCACAATGAGCAGTTCTTC.

This chain uses TRBV7-9 with TRBJ2-1; TRBD1 aligns across 10 bases. This CDR3 has 15 residues. Germline V lookup: CDR1 SEHNR, CDR2 FQNEAQ (reference sequence). Trimming removed 5 bases from V and 9 bases from J; junction bases left unmatched: 10. CDR3 nucleotides: TGTGCCAGCAGCGGTGAGGGACAGGGGTGGGGTGAGCAGTTCTTC. Residues: CASSGEGQGWGEQFF.

This clone was counted once. The chain uses TRBV5-1 and TRBJ2-1; the D gene is possibly TRBD1 (5 bases). The germline CDR1 and CDR2 sequences are SGHRS and YFSETQ. CDR3 size: 13 residues. Trimming cost V 4 bases and J 7 bases, with 12 bases left between them. The CDR3 region has the DNA TGCGCCAGCAGCAATCCCTCAGGGAATGAGCAGTTCTTC. Residues: CASSNPSGNEQFF.

This chain connects TRBV5-4 to TRBJ2-7, with TRBD1 matching 9 bases. Germline-derived CDR1 and CDR2 are SGHNT and YYREEE (reference sequence). V lost 3 bases, J lost 4 bases, and 8 bases stayed unmatched. The CDR3 loop spans 15 amino acids. CDR3 protein: CASSSGTGSFYEQYF. In nucleotides, the CDR3 is TGTGCCAGCAGCTCCGGGACAGGGAGTTTTTACGAGCAGTACTTC.